The present T cell receptor beta chain was sequenced within a study of T cell responses to AZD1222 COVID-19 vaccine. Findings and caveats of the study: Of the AZD1222 recipients, only 5 or 6 were seropositive at baseline.

Assay: immunoSEQ multiplex PCR; the TCRdb copy retains only in-frame clones and omits some. The table lists tens of thousands of clones, around nine tenths of them singletons. In the case of this clone: Its cognate antigen is unknown.

Germline V lookup: CDR1 GTSNPN, CDR2 SVGIG (reference sequence). The CDR3 loop spans 15 amino acids. V lost 1 base, J lost 8 bases, and 17 bases lay in between. The rearrangement joins TRBV30 to TRBJ1-4, with D maybe TRBD1 (5 bases). Sequenced material: peripheral blood, taken 28 days after the second dose of the MenACWY control vaccine. The clonotype originates from an adult who received the MenACWY meningococcal vaccine as a control. For the CDR3, the DNA is TGTGCCTGGAGTGAAGGCCCAGGGAGCAACGAAAAACTGTTTTTT. Protein product: CAWSEGPGSNEKLFF. Combining the CDR3 with reference TRBV30 and TRBJ1-4 gives the whole variable domain SQTIHQWPATLVQPVGSPLSLECTVEGTSNPNLYWYRQAAGRGLQLLFYSVGIGQISSEVPQNLSASRPQDRQFILSSKKLLLSDSGFYLCAWSEGPGSNEKLFFGSGTQLSVL.